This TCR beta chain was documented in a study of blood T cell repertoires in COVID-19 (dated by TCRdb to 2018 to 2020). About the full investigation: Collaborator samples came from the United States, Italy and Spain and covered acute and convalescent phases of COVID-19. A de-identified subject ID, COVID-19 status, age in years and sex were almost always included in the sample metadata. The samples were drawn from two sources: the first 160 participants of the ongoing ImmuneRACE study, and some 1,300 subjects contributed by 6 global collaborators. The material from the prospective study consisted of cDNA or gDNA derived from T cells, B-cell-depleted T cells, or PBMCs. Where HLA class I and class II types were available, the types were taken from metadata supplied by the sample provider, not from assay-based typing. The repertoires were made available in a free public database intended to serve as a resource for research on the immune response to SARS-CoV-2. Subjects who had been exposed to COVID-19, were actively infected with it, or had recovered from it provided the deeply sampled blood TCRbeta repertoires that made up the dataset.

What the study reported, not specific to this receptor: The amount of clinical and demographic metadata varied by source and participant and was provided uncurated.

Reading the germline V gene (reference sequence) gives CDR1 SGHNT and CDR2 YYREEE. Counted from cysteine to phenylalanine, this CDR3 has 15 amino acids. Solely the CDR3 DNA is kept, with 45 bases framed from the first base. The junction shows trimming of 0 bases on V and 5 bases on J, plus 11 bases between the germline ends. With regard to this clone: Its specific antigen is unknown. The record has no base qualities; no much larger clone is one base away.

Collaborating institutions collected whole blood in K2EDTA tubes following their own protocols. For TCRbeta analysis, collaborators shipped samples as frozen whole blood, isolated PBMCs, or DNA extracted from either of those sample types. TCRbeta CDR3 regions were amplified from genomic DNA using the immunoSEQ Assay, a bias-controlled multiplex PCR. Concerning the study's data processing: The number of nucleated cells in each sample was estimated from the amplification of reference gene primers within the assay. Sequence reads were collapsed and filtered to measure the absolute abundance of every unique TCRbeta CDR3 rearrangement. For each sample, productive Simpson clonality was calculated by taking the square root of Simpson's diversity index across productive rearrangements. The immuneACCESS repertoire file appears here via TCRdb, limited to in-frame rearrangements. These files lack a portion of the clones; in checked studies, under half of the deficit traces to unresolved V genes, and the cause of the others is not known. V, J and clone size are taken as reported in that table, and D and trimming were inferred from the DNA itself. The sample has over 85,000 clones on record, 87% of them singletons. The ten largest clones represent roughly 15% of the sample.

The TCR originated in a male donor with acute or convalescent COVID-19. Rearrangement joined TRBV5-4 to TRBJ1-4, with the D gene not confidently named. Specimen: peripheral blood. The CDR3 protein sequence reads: CASSLAPRINEKLFF. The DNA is TGTGCCAGCAGCTTGGCCCCGCGAATCAATGAAAAACTGTTTTTT.